A single sample is the source of the 14 T cell receptor beta chains below, sequenced in a study of blood T cells in healthy people across ages. Primers used in a second PCR of about 6 to 11 cycles were a sample-barcoded 5' primer and a J-beta primer mix. Each CDR3 protein gets one entry after TCRdb re-called the 5' RACE reads with MiXCR. The sample includes about 1.8 million distinct CDR3 sequences, roughly 52% of them seen just once. Input material: blood. Source of these receptors: a woman aged 40 to 50 in good health.

This chain uses TRBV9 with TRBJ2-3; 14 bases align to TRBD2. The CDR3 loop spans 18 amino acids. Germline assignment: CDR1 SGDLS and CDR2 YYNGEE. V lost 3 bases, J lost 4 bases, and 10 bases stayed unmatched. CDR3 coding DNA: TGTGCCAGCAGCGCGGGTGGACTAGCGGGGGGTACGTCAGATACGCAGTATTTT. Amino acid sequence: CASSAGGLAGGTSDTQYF.

V gene TRBV12-3 or TRBV12-4 combines with J gene TRBJ1-4; 7 bases align to TRBD1. The CDR3 is 14 residues long. Unmatched junction bases numbered 11, after V lost 6 bases and J lost 10 bases. Here the CDR3 DNA reads TGTGCCAGCAGGTCGGGACAGTTGGATGGAAAACTGTTTTTT. Translation gives CASRSGQLDGKLFF.

This chain links TRBV7-2 with TRBJ2-7, with TRBD2 identical over 8 bases. Germline V lookup: CDR1 SGHTA, CDR2 FQGNSA. The trim removed 4 bases at V and 0 bases at J, leaving 5 bases unmatched. This CDR3 is built from 15 residues. CDR3 sequence: CASSSGGLISYEQYF. The CDR3 DNA sequence: TGTGCCAGCAGCTCGGGGGGGCTTATCTCCTACGAGCAGTACTTC.

In its sample, this clonotype was seen a few times. This chain links TRBV28 with TRBJ2-6; 9 nucleotides line up with TRBD2. After removal of 3 bases from V and 0 bases from J, the junction contained 6 bases not matched to a gene. Germline V lookup: CDR1 MDHEN, CDR2 SYDVKM. There are 18 residues in the CDR3. The DNA of the CDR3 is TGTGCCAGCAGTTTGCCTAGCGGGGCCCCCTCTGGGGCCAACGTCCTGACTTTC. Its protein product is CASSLPSGAPSGANVLTF.

This sequence joins TRBV12-3 or TRBV12-4 and TRBJ2-1; 12 bases match TRBD2. The trim removed 5 bases at V and 6 bases at J, leaving 2 bases unmatched. CDR3 size: 14 residues. CDR3: CASSVLAGGNEQFF. The CDR3, as DNA: TGTGCCAGCAGTGTACTAGCGGGGGGCAATGAGCAGTTCTTC.

The CDR3 reads CASLQGGSSGGLAYNEQFF. CDR3 DNA: TGCGCCAGCCTGCAGGGTGGTAGTAGCGGGGGTCTTGCCTACAATGAGCAGTTCTTC. The rearrangement joins TRBV5-1 to TRBJ2-1; 9 bases line up with TRBD2. The CDR3 is made up of 19 amino acids. The germline V gene has CDR1 SGHRS and CDR2 YFSETQ. The V and J ends lost 7 bases and 2 bases, in that order; junction bases with no gene match: 19.

The genes are TRBV20-1 and TRBJ2-3, with D tentatively TRBD1 or TRBD2 (6 bases each). The germline V and J ends were trimmed by 3 bases and 0 bases, with 13 bases remaining between them. Germline V gene sequence: CDR1 DFQATT, CDR2 SNEGSKA (reference sequence). This CDR3 has 15 amino acids. CDR3 protein: CSASGEGGSTDTQYF. The CDR3 DNA follows: TGCAGTGCTAGCGGCGAAGGGGGGAGCACAGATACGCAGTATTTT.

The chain recombines TRBV4-2 with TRBJ2-3; D possibly corresponds to TRBD1 (5 bases). Germline V gene sequence: CDR1 LGHNA, CDR2 YNFKEQ. This CDR3 is 16 amino acids long. The V gene lost 1 base and the J gene lost 1 base, with 12 bases spanning the gap. CDR3 sequence: CASSQAGQGGTDTQYF. Here the CDR3 DNA reads TGTGCCAGCAGCCAAGCCGGGCAGGGTGGCACAGATACGCAGTATTTT.

This clonotype was recorded a few times. The CDR3 protein is CAISDSERSGRYF. The CDR3 DNA follows: TGTGCCATCAGTGACTCCGAACGTTCTGGTCGGTACTTC. The rearrangement uses TRBV10-3 and TRBJ2-7; D unresolved. Trimming left V 3 bases short and J 12 bases short, with 18 bases between. CDR3 length: 13 amino acids. Germline V gives CDR1 ENHRY, CDR2 SYGVKD.

The chain has TRBV10-1 and TRBJ1-2; D is ambiguous. The germline CDR1 and CDR2 sequences are WNHNN and SYGVQD (reference sequence). The CDR3 loop spans 14 amino acids. The V end was cut by 3 bases, the J end by 8 bases, with 16 bases between. The CDR3 DNA is TGCGCCAGCAGTGAATCTGGGCGACCTGTGGGCTACACCTTC. This codes for CASSESGRPVGYTF.

This clonotype showed up just a few times. This chain's CDR3 is CASSPGEASYEQYF. The CDR3, as DNA: TGTGCCAGCAGCCCAGGTGAAGCGAGCTACGAGCAGTACTTC. V usage is TRBV7-9 and J usage is TRBJ2-5; D ambiguous. The J call may be in error: the DNA end matches TRBJ2-7 better. CDR1 and CDR2 (germline): SEHNR, FQNEAQ (reference sequence). This CDR3 has 14 amino acids.

This clonotype was counted a single time. CDR3 nucleotide sequence: TGTGCCAGCAGTGACCCTGGGACAGCATCCTATGGCTACACCTTC. It translates to CASSDPGTASYGYTF. The rearrangement joins TRBV6-2 or TRBV6-3 to TRBJ1-2; 7 bases align to TRBD1. Germline trimming cut 5 bases from V and 4 bases from J; bases unmatched to any gene: 10. Per germline, CDR1 MNHEY and CDR2 SVGEGT. This CDR3 comprises 15 residues.

This chain uses TRBV15 with TRBJ2-3; D tentatively reads TRBD1 or TRBD2 (5 bases each). V lost 4 bases and J lost 3, with 17 bases in between. The CDR3 has 16 residues. The germline V gene encodes CDR1 LNHNV and CDR2 YYDKDF (reference sequence). The CDR3 here is CATSIGAADPTDTQYF. The CDR3 bases are TGTGCCACCAGCATAGGGGCAGCGGACCCTACAGATACGCAGTATTTT.

The rearrangement joins TRBV20-1 to TRBJ2-3; D call uncertain. This CDR3 has 11 residues. Germline lookup yields CDR1 DFQATT and CDR2 SNEGSKA (reference sequence). Trimming left V 5 bases short and J 5 bases short, with 8 bases between. CDR3 DNA sequence: TGCAGTGCTCCGGACGTAGATACGCAGTATTTT. This gives the protein CSAPDVDTQYF.